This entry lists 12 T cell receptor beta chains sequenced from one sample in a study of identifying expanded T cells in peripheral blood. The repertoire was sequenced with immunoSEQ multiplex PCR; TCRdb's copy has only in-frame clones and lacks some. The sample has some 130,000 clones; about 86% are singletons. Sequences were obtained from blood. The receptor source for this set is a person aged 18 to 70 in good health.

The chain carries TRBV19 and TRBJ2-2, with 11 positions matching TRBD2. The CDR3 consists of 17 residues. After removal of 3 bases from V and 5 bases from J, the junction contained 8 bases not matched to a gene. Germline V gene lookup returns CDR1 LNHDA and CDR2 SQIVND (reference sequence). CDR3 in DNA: TGTGCCAGTAGTATGGTAGCGGGAGGGCCTCGGACCGGGGAGCTGTTTTTT. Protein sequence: CASSMVAGGPRTGELFF.

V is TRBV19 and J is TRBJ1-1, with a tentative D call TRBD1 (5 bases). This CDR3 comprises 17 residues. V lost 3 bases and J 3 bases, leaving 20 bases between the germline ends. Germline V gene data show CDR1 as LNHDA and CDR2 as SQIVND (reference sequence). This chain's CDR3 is CASSIIGQGRKYTEAFF. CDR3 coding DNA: TGTGCCAGTAGTATTATAGGCCAGGGCAGAAAGTACACTGAAGCTTTCTTT.

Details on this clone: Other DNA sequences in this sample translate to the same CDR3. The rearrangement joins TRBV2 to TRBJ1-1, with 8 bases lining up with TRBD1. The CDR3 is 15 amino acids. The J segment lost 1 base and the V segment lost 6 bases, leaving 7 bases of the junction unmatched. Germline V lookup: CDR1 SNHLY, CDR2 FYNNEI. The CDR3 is CASRRQGTPNTEAFF. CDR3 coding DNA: TGTGCCAGCAGGCGACAGGGGACACCGAACACTGAAGCTTTCTTT.

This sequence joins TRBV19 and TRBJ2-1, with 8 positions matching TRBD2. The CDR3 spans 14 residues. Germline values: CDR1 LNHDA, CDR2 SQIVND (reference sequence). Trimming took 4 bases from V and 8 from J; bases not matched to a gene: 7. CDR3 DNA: TGTGCCAGTAGTACGGGGACTAGTTTCCATGAGCAGTTCTTC. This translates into CASSTGTSFHEQFF.

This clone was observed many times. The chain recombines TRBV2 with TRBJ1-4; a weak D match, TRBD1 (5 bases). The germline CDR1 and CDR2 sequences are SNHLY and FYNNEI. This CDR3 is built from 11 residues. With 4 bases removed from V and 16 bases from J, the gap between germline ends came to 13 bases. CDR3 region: CASSGSYRRFF. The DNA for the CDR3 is TGTGCCAGCAGTGGATCCTACAGGAGGTTTTTT.

The CDR3, as DNA: TGCGCCAGCAGCCCTGGAGGCGGTTACGAGCAGTACTTC. Its protein product is CASSPGGGYEQYF. This chain uses TRBV5-1 with TRBJ2-7; perhaps TRBD2 as D (5 bases). Trimming pared 4 bases from V and 4 bases from J, leaving 12 bases between. Germline V CDR1 and CDR2: SGHRS, YFSETQ. The CDR3 length is 13 residues.

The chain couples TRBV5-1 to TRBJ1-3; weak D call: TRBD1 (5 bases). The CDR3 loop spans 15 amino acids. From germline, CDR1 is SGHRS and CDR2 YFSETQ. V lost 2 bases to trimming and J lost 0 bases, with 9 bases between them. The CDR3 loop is CASSLTGSSGNTIYF. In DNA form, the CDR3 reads TGCGCCAGCAGCTTAACAGGTTCCTCTGGAAACACCATATATTTT.

In DNA form, the CDR3 reads TGTGCCAGCTCCCCAAGGACAGGGCATGAGTCGGCACAGTTCTTC. Translated: CASSPRTGHESAQFF. The chain joins TRBV18 to TRBJ2-1, with 8 bases identical to TRBD1. Germline V gene data show CDR1 as KGHSH and CDR2 as LQKENI. After removal of 6 bases from V and 13 bases from J, the junction contained 17 bases not matched to a gene. This CDR3 region has 15 residues. The full variable domain, rest sourced from reference TRBV18 and TRBJ2-1, is NAGVMQNPRHLVRRRGQEARLRCSPMKGHSHVYWYRQLPEEGLKFMVYLQKENIIDESGMPKERFSAEFPKEGPSILRIQQVVRGDSAAYFCASSPRTGHESAQFFGPGTRLTVL.

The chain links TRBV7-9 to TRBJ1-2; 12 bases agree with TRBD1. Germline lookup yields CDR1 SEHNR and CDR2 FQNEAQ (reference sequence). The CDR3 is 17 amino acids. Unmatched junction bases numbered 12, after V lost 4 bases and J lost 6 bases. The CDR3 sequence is CASSSKLPGQGANGYTF. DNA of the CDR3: TGTGCCAGCAGCTCTAAATTACCGGGACAGGGGGCGAATGGCTACACCTTC.

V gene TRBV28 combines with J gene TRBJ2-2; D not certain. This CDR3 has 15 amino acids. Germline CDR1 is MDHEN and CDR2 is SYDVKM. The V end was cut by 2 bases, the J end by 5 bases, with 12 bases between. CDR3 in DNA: TGTGCCAGCAGTTTAACCGGGCAGGTTACCGGGGAGCTGTTTTTT. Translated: CASSLTGQVTGELFF.

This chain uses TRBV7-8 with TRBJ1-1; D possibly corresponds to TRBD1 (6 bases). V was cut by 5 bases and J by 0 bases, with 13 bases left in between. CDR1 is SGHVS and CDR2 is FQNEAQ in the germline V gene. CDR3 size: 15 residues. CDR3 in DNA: TGTGCCAGCAGCCGCGGGGGGGCCTTGAACACTGAAGCTTTCTTT. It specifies CASSRGGALNTEAFF.

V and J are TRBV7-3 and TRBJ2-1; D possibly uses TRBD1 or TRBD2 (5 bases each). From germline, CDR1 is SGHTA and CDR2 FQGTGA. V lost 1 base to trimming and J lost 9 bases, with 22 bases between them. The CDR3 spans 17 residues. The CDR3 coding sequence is TGTGCCAGCAGCTTAAATCCCGAGTGGGCAGGGAGCGTTGAGCAGTTCTTC. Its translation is CASSLNPEWAGSVEQFF.